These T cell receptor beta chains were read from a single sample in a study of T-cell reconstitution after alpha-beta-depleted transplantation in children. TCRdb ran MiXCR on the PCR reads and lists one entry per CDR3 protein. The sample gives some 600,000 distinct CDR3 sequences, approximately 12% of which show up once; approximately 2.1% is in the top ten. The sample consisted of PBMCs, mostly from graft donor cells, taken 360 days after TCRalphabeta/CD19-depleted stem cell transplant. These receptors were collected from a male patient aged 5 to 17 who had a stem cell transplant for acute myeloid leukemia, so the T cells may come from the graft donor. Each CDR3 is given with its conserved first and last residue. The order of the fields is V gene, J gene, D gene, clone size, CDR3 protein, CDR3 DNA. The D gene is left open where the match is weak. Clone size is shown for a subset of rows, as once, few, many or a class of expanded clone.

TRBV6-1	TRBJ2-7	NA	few	CASKWTTGFYEQYF	TGTGCCAGCAAGTGGACGACAGGCTTCTACGAGCAGTACTTC
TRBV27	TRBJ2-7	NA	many	CASSLYRENHEQYF	TGTGCCAGCAGTTTATACAGGGAGAATCACGAGCAGTACTTC
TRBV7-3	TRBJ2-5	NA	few	CASSLGRPLQETQYF	TGTGCCAGCAGCTTAGGTAGGCCGTTACAAGAGACCCAGTACTTC
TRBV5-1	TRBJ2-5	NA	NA	CASSLRLGVETQYF	TGCGCCAGCAGCTTGAGACTAGGGGTGGAGACCCAGTACTTC
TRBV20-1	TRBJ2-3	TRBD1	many	CSAPGQDTDTQYF	TGCAGTGCCCCGGGACAGGACACAGATACGCAGTATTTT
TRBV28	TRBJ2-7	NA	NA	CASTLDGRRFSYEQYF	TGTGCCAGCACCCTAGACGGCCGGCGTTTCTCCTACGAGCAGTACTTC
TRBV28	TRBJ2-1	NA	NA	CASITGGNGGEQFF	TGTGCCAGCATTACTGGCGGGAACGGGGGTGAGCAGTTCTTC
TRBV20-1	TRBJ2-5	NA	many	CSASDSHGETQYF	TGCAGTGCTTCCGACTCCCACGGGGAGACCCAGTACTTC
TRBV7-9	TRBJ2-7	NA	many	CASSLAINSYEQYF	TGTGCCAGCAGCTTAGCTATTAACTCCTACGAGCAGTACTTC
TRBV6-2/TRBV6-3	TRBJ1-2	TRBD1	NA	CASSRDRHYGYTF	TGTGCCAGCAGTCGGGACAGGCATTATGGCTACACCTTC
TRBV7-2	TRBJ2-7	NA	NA	CASSLIGTLPYEQYF	TGTGCCAGCAGCTTGATTGGGACATTACCCTACGAGCAGTACTTC
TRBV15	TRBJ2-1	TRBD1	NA	CATSRPTGQGINEQFF	TGTGCCACCAGCAGACCTACAGGACAGGGGATTAATGAGCAGTTCTTC
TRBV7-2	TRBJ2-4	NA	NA	CASSSPPKDEAKNIQYF	TGTGCCAGCAGCTCCCCGCCCAAGGACGAGGCCAAAAACATTCAGTACTTC
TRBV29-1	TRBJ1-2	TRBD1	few	CSVEDSTGANYGYTF	TGCAGCGTTGAAGACTCGACAGGGGCCAACTATGGCTACACCTTC
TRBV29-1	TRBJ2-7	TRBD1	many	CSVALVRQGNF	TGCAGCGTTGCCCTCGTCCGACAGGGGAACTTC
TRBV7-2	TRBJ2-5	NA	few	CASSLAIDRVQETQYF	TGTGCCAGCAGCTTAGCGATAGATAGGGTCCAAGAGACCCAGTACTTC
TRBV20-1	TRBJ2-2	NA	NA	CSASDITRTTNTGELFF	TGCAGTGCTAGTGATATTACCCGAACGACGAACACCGGGGAGCTGTTTTTT
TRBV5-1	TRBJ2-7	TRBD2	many	CASSRSRLAESYEQYF	TGCGCCAGCAGCCGCTCGAGGCTAGCGGAAAGCTACGAGCAGTACTTC
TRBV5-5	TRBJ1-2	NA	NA	CASSPQGSLGYGYTF	TGTGCCAGCAGCCCTCAGGGGTCGCTCGGCTATGGCTACACCTTC
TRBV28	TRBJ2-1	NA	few	CASALGGNEQFF	TGTGCCAGCGCGTTGGGGGGCAATGAGCAGTTCTTC
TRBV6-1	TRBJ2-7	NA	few	CASKRGSSYEQYF	TGTGCCAGCAAGAGGGGATCCTCCTACGAGCAGTACTTC
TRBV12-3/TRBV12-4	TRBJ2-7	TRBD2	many	CASRGTSGPYEQYF	TGTGCCAGCAGAGGGACTAGCGGGCCCTACGAGCAGTACTTC
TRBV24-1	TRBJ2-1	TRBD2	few	CATSDLSGTSGVSYNEQFF	TGTGCCACCAGTGATTTGTCCGGGACTAGCGGGGTCTCCTACAATGAGCAGTTCTTC
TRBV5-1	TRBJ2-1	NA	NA	CASSSTARGYNEQFF	TGCGCCAGCAGTTCTACAGCGAGGGGGTACAATGAGCAGTTCTTC
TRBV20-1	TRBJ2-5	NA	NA	CSARQTLAETQYF	TGCAGTGCTAGACAGACATTGGCAGAGACCCAGTACTTC
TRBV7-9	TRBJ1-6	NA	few	CASSHIAGDGDSPLHF	TGTGCCAGCAGCCACATAGCAGGGGACGGTGATTCACCCCTCCACTTT
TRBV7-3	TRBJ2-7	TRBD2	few	CASSLLASGRAHEQYF	TGTGCCAGCAGCTTACTCGCTAGCGGGAGGGCCCACGAGCAGTACTTC
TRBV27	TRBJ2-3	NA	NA	CASSFLLADTQYF	TGTGCCAGCAGTTTTCTCTTAGCGGATACGCAGTATTTT
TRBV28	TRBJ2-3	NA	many	CASSLPLLTRVGTDTQYF	TGTGCCAGCAGTCTCCCCCTATTGACTAGAGTTGGCACAGATACGCAGTATTTT
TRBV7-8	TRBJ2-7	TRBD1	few	CASSPPQDRVPQYF	TGTGCCAGCAGCCCACCACAGGACAGGGTTCCGCAGTACTTC
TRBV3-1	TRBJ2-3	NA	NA	CASSQYRSSSTDTQYF	TGTGCCAGCAGCCAATATCGGAGCTCTAGCACAGATACGCAGTATTTT
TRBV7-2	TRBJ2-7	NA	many	CASSRGIRPYEQYF	TGTGCCAGCAGCCGGGGGATCCGCCCCTACGAGCAGTACTTC
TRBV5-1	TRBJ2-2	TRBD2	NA	CASSPSSLAGVAGELFF	TGCGCCAGCAGCCCGTCCTCCCTAGCGGGAGTGGCCGGGGAGCTGTTTTTT
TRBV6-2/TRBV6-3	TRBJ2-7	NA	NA	CASSDSAMDEQYF	TGTGCCAGCAGTGACAGTGCCATGGACGAGCAGTACTTC
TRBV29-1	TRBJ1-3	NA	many	CSVESRFGNTIYF	TGCAGCGTTGAGAGTCGATTTGGAAACACCATATATTTT
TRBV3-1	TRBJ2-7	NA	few	CASSGGDAYEQYF	TGTGCCAGCAGCGGGGGCGATGCCTACGAGCAGTACTTC
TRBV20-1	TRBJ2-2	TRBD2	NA	CSAPSGRSNTGELFF	TGCAGTGCTCCCAGCGGGAGGTCGAACACCGGGGAGCTGTTTTTT
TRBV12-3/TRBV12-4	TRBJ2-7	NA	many	CASSLAGVLYEQYF	TGTGCCAGCAGTTTAGCGGGGGTTTTGTACGAGCAGTACTTC
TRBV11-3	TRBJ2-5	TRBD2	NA	CASSAGLALTGTQYF	TGTGCCAGCAGCGCCGGACTAGCCCTCACGGGGACCCAGTACTTC
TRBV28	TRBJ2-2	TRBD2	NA	CASSLSAGASFTGELFF	TGTGCCAGCAGTTTGTCAGCGGGAGCTTCCTTTACCGGGGAGCTGTTTTTT